Listed here are 17 T cell receptor beta chains from one sample, sequenced in a study of cytomegalovirus exposure and HLA in healthy donors. In the PCR, 60 Vbeta and 13 Jbeta primers were used. Measured with immunoSEQ multiplex PCR; TCRdb has only the in-frame clones, and not every one. Among 99,000 or so clones listed, around three quarters were seen once. The sample taken for sequencing was PBMCs. The source of these receptors is a male donor in good health and CMV-seropositive.

The chain carries TRBV19 and TRBJ2-5; D unresolved. The CDR3 has 13 amino acids. Germline values: CDR1 LNHDA, CDR2 SQIVND (reference sequence). The V end was cut by 3 bases, the J end by 5 bases, with 10 bases between. The CDR3 here is CASSIRQRETQYF. The CDR3 DNA sequence: TGTGCCAGTAGTATTCGACAAAGGGAGACCCAGTACTTC.

This sequence joins TRBV7-9 and TRBJ1-4; 8 bases fit TRBD1. CDR3 length equals 15 residues. Losses at the gene ends were 5 bases for V and 4 bases for J; bases not matched to a gene: 6. Germline V gives CDR1 SEHNR, CDR2 FQNEAQ (reference sequence). CDR3 DNA sequence: TGTGCCAGCAGCGTAGGGACAGGTCGTAATGAAAAACTGTTTTTT. This codes for CASSVGTGRNEKLFF. The variable domain in full, with the rest retrieved from reference TRBV7-9 and TRBJ1-4, is DTGVSQNPRHKITKRGQNVTFRCDPISEHNRLYWYRQTLGQGPEFLTYFQNEAQLEKSRLLSDRFSAERPKGSFSTLEIQRTEQGDSAMYLCASSVGTGRNEKLFFGSGTQLSVL.

This chain joins TRBV6-5 and TRBJ1-1, with 8 bases lining up with TRBD1. After removal of 7 bases from V and 0 bases from J, the junction contained 7 bases not matched to a gene. CDR1 and CDR2 from the germline V gene are MNHEY and SVGAGI. The CDR3 extends over 15 amino acids. The CDR3 nucleotides read TGTGCCAGCACCCCATCGACAGGGGTGAACACTGAAGCTTTCTTT. Protein sequence: CASTPSTGVNTEAFF.

This clone showed up just a few times. This rearrangement joins TRBV30 to TRBJ1-2, with D unresolved. Germline loops: CDR1 GTSNPN, CDR2 SVGIG (reference sequence). The CDR3 has 11 residues. Trimming left V 1 base short and J 4 bases short, with 4 bases between. The CDR3 sequence: CAWSDSYGYTF. CDR3 in DNA: TGTGCCTGGAGTGACAGCTATGGCTACACCTTC.

CDR3 residues: CASSLAGTVNTEAFF. The CDR3 DNA follows: TGCGCCAGCAGCTTGGCCGGGACAGTGAACACTGAAGCTTTCTTT. The chain links TRBV5-1 to TRBJ1-1; the match to TRBD1 covers 7 bases. Looked up from germline, CDR1 is SGHRS and CDR2 is YFSETQ. Trimming took 0 bases from V and 0 from J; bases not matched to a gene: 2. This CDR3 contains 15 residues.

This clone was detected only a few times. The V gene is TRBV6-5, the J gene TRBJ1-5; 7 bases are a match to TRBD1. Unmatched junction bases numbered 5, after V lost 8 bases and J lost 7 bases. This CDR3 comprises 12 residues. Germline lookup yields CDR1 MNHEY and CDR2 SVGAGI. The CDR3 DNA reads TGTGCCAGCGGAACAGGGGACCAGCCCCAGCATTTT. Translation gives CASGTGDQPQHF.

This clone has just a few counts. The chain is built from TRBV29-1 and TRBJ2-2; possibly TRBD1 for D (6 bases). The V gene's germline CDR1 is SQVTM and CDR2 ANQGSEA. The CDR3 length is 15 residues. Trimming pared 5 bases from V and 0 bases from J, leaving 13 bases between. The CDR3 protein is CSVRTGTPNTGELFF. The DNA for the CDR3 is TGCAGCGTTCGTACCGGGACACCGAACACCGGGGAGCTGTTTTTT.

The rearrangement links TRBV9 to TRBJ1-1; TRBD1 aligns across 8 bases. Germline V gene sequence: CDR1 SGDLS, CDR2 YYNGEE. V shed 3 bases, J shed 0 bases, and the junction held 7 bases outside the gene matches. The CDR3 contains 16 residues. The CDR3 spells CASSGRDRPMNTEAFF. CDR3 in DNA: TGTGCCAGCAGCGGAAGGGACAGGCCCATGAACACTGAAGCTTTCTTT.

V usage is TRBV21-1 and J usage is TRBJ2-7; TRBD2 was called by the table and not checked on the DNA. TRBV21-1 is assigned pseudogene status. The CDR3 length is 16 residues. CDR3 nucleotides: TGTGCCAGCAGCAAAGAAGGGAGGAGGCACACCTACGAGCAGTACTTC. Translation: CASSKEGRRHTYEQYF.

In its sample, this clone was seen a few times. This chain links TRBV7-9 with TRBJ2-6; TRBD1 matches at 9 bases. V lost 5 bases and J lost 1; bases outside the gene matches: 12. This CDR3 spans 19 amino acids. CDR1 SEHNR and CDR2 FQNEAQ come from the germline V gene (reference sequence). CDR3 nucleotide sequence: TGTGCCAGCAGCCCAGAAGTAGGGACAGGGAATTCTGGGGCCAACGTCCTGACTTTC. Translating gives CASSPEVGTGNSGANVLTF. The full variable domain, with the rest looked up from reference TRBV7-9 and TRBJ2-6, is DTGVSQNPRHKITKRGQNVTFRCDPISEHNRLYWYRQTLGQGPEFLTYFQNEAQLEKSRLLSDRFSAERPKGSFSTLEIQRTEQGDSAMYLCASSPEVGTGNSGANVLTFGAGSRLTVL.

The chain employs TRBV6-5 and TRBJ1-2, with unresolved D. Germline CDR1 MNHEY, CDR2 SVGAGI. V gave up 2 bases and J gave up 9 bases, with 16 bases separating them. The CDR3 is 14 residues long. This CDR3 is CASSYRESGLRYTF. The CDR3 DNA reads TGTGCCAGCAGTTACCGGGAGAGCGGGCTTCGCTACACCTTC.

The J gene is TRBJ1-1, the V gene TRBV10-1, with TRBD1 matching 7 bases. From germline, CDR1 is WNHNN and CDR2 SYGVQD (reference sequence). The V segment lost 0 bases and the J segment 11 bases; nucleotides outside the gene matches: 3. The CDR3 is made up of 12 amino acids. The CDR3 DNA sequence: TGCGCCAGCAGTGAGTCGGACAGGAGGGCTTTCTTT. This codes for CASSESDRRAFF.

The chain links TRBV4-3 to TRBJ1-2; TRBD1 matches 8 bases. Germline loops: CDR1 LGHNA, CDR2 YSLEER. Losses at the gene ends were 4 bases for V and 7 bases for J; bases not matched to a gene: 14. The CDR3 runs 16 residues. CDR3 amino acids: CASSLLGGRGLSGYTF. Written as DNA, the CDR3 is TGCGCCAGCAGCCTCCTAGGGGGCAGGGGGCTTTCTGGCTACACCTTC.

This clone occurred once. Other DNA sequences within the sample encode an identical CDR3. This chain uses TRBV9 with TRBJ2-3; 11 bases are a match to TRBD2. CDR1 and CDR2 from the germline V gene are SGDLS and YYNGEE. With V trimmed by 0 bases and J by 4 bases, 4 bases remained unmatched. The length of the CDR3 is 16 residues. The CDR3 loop is CASSVVAGGPADTQYF. CDR3 DNA: TGTGCCAGCAGCGTAGTAGCGGGGGGGCCCGCAGATACGCAGTATTTT.

The chain joins TRBV18 to TRBJ2-5; 7 bases align to TRBD2. Germline V gene sequence: CDR1 KGHSH, CDR2 LQKENI. The junction had 3 bases not matched to a gene; V was cut back by 3 bases and J by 2 bases. This CDR3 is 14 amino acids long. The CDR3, as DNA: TGTGCCAGCTCACCCCTGGGGGGGCAAGAGACCCAGTACTTC. It encodes CASSPLGGQETQYF.

The chain employs TRBV4-3 and TRBJ2-7; D unclear. Germline-derived CDR1 and CDR2 are LGHNA and YSLEER. The CDR3 has 15 amino acids. Trimming removed 0 bases at V and 4 bases at J, with 13 bases between. CDR3 protein: CASSQDGWAAYEQYF. Here the CDR3 DNA reads TGCGCCAGCAGCCAAGATGGGTGGGCCGCGTACGAGCAGTACTTC.

The chain has TRBV7-8 and TRBJ1-4, with D possibly matching TRBD1 (5 bases). Trimming cost V 5 bases and J 10 bases, with 11 bases left between them. CDR1 and CDR2 from the germline V gene are SGHVS and FQNEAQ. This CDR3 has 12 residues. The CDR3: CASSRRQGKLFF. Here the CDR3 DNA reads TGTGCCAGCAGCCGCCGGCAGGGAAAACTGTTTTTT.